This T cell receptor (beta chain) was documented in a study of blood T cell repertoires in COVID-19 (dated by TCRdb to 2018 to 2021). Concerning the study at large: The collaborator samples originated in the United States, Italy and Spain and spanned the acute and convalescent phases of COVID-19. The prospective study material was composed of cDNA or gDNA derived from T cells, B-cell-depleted T cells, or PBMCs. Subjects who had been exposed to COVID-19, were actively infected with it, or had recovered from it provided the deeply sampled blood TCRbeta repertoires that made up the dataset. The repertoires were released in a freely available public database meant as a resource for research on the immune response to SARS-CoV-2. Samples were obtained from the ongoing ImmuneRACE study (first 160 participants) and from about 1,300 subjects provided by 6 global collaborators. Nearly every sample came with metadata listing a de-identified subject ID, COVID-19 status, age in years and sex. HLA class I and class II types, where available, came from metadata supplied by the sample provider rather than from assay-based typing.

Whole blood was collected in K2EDTA tubes by collaborating institutions according to the institutions' own protocols. For TCRbeta analysis, collaborators shipped samples as frozen whole blood, isolated PBMCs, or DNA extracted from either of those sample types. TCRbeta CDR3 regions were amplified from genomic DNA by means of the immunoSEQ Assay, a bias-controlled multiplex PCR. Processing in the source paper ran as follows. Within the assay, amplification of reference gene primers was used to estimate how many nucleated cells each sample contained. To quantify the absolute abundance of each unique TCRbeta CDR3 rearrangement, sequence reads were collapsed and filtered. For each sample, productive Simpson clonality was calculated as the square root of Simpson's diversity index across productive rearrangements. The table comes from immuneACCESS by way of TCRdb, which keeps in-frame sequences with V and J called. Part of the clones is missing from these tables; in studies checked, under half for an unresolved V gene and the rest for unknown reasons. V, J and clone size are taken as reported in that table, and D and trimming were inferred from the DNA itself. In all, the sample holds under 95,000 clones, and around 84% of those were seen once. The ten largest clones represent 4% to 5.5% of the sample.

With respect to this clone: Its specific antigen is unknown. Base-call qualities are not available, and no considerably larger clone is one nucleotide away.

The full study reports these points: The quantity of clinical and demographic metadata differed by source and by participant and was supplied without curation.

The receptor was isolated from a man aged 40-55 years with acute or convalescent COVID-19. Sequencing was performed on peripheral blood.

In nucleotides, the sequence is TGTGCCAGCAGCTTCAGAAAAGAGACCCAGTACTTC. This sequence encodes CASSFRKETQYF. Recombination joined TRBV13 with TRBJ2-5; there is no confident call for the D gene. The germline V gene (reference sequence) provides CDR1 PRHDT and CDR2 FYEKMQ. Inclusive of the bounding cysteine and phenylalanine, the CDR3 is 12 residues long. The kept DNA is CDR3 alone, 36 bases in frame from the first base. V is clipped by 3 bases and J by 3 bases, and the sequence between their germline boundaries is 5 bases long.